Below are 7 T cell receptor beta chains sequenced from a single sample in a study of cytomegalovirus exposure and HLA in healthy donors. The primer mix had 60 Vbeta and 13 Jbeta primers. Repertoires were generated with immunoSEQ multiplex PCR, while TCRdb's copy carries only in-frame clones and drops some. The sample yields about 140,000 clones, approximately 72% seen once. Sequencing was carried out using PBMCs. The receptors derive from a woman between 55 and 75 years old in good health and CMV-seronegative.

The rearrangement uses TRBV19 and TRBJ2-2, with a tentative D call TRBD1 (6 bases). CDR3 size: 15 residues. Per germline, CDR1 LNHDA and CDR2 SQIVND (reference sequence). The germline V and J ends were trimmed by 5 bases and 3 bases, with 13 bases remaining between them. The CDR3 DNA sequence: TGTGCCAGTAGTCTGGCAGGGGTTCACACCGGGGAGCTGTTTTTT. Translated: CASSLAGVHTGELFF.

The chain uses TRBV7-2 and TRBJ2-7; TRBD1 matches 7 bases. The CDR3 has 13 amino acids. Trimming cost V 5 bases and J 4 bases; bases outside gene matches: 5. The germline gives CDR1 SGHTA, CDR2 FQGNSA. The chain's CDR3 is CASSLGTVYEQYF. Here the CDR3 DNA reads TGTGCCAGCAGCCTCGGGACAGTGTACGAGCAGTACTTC.

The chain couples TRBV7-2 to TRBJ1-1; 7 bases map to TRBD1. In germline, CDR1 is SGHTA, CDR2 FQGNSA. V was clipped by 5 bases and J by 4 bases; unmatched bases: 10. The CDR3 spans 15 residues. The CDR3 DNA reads TGTGCCAGCAGCCTGTTATTAGACAGGGCCACTGAAGCTTTCTTT. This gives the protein CASSLLLDRATEAFF.

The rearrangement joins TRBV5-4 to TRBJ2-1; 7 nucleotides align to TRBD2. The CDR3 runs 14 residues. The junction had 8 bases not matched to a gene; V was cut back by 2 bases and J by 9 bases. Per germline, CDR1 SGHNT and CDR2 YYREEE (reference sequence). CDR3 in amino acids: CASSFHGGGGEQFF. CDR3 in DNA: TGTGCCAGCAGCTTCCACGGCGGGGGAGGTGAGCAGTTCTTC. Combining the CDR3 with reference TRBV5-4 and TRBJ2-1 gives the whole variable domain ETGVTQSPTHLIKTRGQQVTLRCSSQSGHNTVSWYQQALGQGPQFIFQYYREEENGRGNFPPRFSGLQFPNYSSELNVNALELDDSALYLCASSFHGGGGEQFFGPGTRLTVL.

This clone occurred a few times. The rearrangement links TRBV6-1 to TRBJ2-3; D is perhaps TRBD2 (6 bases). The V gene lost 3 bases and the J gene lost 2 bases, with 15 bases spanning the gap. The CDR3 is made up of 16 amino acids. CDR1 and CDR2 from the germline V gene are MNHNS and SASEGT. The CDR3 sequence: CASSEIKGLPTDTQYF. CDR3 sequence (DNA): TGTGCCAGCAGTGAGATTAAGGGACTCCCCACAGATACGCAGTATTTT.

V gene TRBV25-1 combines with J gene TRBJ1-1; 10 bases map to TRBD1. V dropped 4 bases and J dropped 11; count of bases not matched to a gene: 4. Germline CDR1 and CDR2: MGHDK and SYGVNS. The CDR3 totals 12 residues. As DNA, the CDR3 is TGTGCCAGCAGTGCCGGGACAGGGGCGGCTTTCTTT. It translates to CASSAGTGAAFF.

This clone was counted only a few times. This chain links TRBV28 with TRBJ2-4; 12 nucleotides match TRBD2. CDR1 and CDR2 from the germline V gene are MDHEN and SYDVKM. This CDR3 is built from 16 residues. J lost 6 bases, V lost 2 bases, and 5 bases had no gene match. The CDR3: CASSLASGRAGNIQYF. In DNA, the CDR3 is TGTGCCAGCAGTTTAGCTAGCGGGAGGGCTGGAAACATTCAGTACTTC.